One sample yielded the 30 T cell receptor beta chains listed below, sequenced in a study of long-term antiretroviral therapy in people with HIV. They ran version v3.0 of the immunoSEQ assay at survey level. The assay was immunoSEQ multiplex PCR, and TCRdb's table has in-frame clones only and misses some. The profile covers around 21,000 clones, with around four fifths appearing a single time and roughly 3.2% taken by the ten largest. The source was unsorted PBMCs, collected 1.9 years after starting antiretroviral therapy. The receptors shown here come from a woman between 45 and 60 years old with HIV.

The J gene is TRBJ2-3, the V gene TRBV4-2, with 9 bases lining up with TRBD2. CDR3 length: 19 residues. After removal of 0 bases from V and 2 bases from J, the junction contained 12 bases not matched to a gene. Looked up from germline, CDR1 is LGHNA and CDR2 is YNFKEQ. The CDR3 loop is CASSQEQLGGGASTDTQYF. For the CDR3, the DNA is TGTGCCAGCAGCCAAGAGCAGCTCGGCGGGGGGGCATCCACAGATACGCAGTATTTT.

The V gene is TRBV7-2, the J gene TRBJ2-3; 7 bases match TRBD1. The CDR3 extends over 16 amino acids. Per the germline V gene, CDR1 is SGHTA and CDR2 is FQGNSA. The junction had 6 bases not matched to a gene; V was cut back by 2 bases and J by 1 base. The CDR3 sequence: CASSLYKGAGTDTQYF. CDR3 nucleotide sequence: TGTGCCAGCAGCTTATACAAGGGGGCGGGCACAGATACGCAGTATTTT.

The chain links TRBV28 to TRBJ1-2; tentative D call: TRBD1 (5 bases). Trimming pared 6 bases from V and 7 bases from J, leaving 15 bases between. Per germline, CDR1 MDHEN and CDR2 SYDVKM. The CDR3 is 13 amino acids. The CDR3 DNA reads TGTGCCAGCAGGGGTACAGGAGACGGTGGCTACACCTTC. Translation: CASRGTGDGGYTF.

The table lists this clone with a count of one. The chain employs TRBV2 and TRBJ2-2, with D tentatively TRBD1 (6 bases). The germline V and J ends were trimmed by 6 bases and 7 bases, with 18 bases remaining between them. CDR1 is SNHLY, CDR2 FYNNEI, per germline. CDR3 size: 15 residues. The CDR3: CASRAGTTASGELFF. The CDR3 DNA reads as TGTGCCAGCAGGGCCGGGACAACGGCGAGCGGGGAGCTGTTTTTT.

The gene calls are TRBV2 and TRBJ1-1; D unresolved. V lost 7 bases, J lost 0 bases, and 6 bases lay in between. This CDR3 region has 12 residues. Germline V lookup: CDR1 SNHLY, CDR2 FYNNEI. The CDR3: CASKRVNTEAFF. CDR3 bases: TGTGCCAGCAAGCGAGTGAACACTGAAGCTTTCTTT.

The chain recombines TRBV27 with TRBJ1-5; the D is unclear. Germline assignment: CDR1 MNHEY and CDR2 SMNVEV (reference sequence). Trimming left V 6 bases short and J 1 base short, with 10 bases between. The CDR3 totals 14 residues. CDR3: CASSSGSSNQPQHF. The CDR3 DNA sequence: TGTGCCAGCAGCTCCGGGTCGAGCAATCAGCCCCAGCATTTT.

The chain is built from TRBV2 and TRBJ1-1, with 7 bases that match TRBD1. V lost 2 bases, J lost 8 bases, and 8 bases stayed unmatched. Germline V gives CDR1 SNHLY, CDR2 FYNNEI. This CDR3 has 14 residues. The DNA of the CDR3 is TGTGCCAGCAGTGAAATAGTAGGGGGCGAGGAAGCTTTCTTT. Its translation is CASSEIVGGEEAFF. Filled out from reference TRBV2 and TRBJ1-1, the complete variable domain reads EPEVTQTPSHQVTQMGQEVILRCVPISNHLYFYWYRQILGQKVEFLVSFYNNEISEKSEIFDDQFSVERPDGSNFTLKIRSTKLEDSAMYFCASSEIVGGEEAFFGQGTRLTVV.

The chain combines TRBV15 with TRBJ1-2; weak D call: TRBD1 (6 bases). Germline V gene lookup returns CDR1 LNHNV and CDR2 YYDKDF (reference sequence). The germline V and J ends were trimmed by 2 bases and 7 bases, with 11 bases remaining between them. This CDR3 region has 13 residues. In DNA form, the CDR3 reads TGTGCCACCAGCAGATTACAGGGAGGTGGCTACACCTTC. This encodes CATSRLQGGGYTF. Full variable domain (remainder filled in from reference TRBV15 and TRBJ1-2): DAMVIQNPRYQVTQFGKPVTLSCSQTLNHNVMYWYQQKSSQAPKLLFHYYDKDFNNEADTPDNFQSRRPNTSFCFLDIRSPGLGDTAMYLCATSRLQGGGYTFGSGTRLTVV.

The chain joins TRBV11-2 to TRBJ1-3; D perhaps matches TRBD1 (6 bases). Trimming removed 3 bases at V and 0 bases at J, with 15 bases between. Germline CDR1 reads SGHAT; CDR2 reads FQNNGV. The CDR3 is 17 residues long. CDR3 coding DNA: TGTGCCAGCAGCTTTGTAACAGGGACTTACTCTGGAAACACCATATATTTT. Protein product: CASSFVTGTYSGNTIYF.

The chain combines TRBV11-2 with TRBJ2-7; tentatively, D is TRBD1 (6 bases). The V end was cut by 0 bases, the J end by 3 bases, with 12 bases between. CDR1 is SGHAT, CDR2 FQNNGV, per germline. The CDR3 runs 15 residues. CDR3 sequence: CASSLEQGTVYEQYF. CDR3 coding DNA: TGTGCCAGCAGCTTAGAACAGGGAACCGTCTACGAGCAGTACTTC. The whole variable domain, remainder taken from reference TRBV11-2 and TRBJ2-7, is EAGVAQSPRYKIIEKRQSVAFWCNPISGHATLYWYQQILGQGPKLLIQFQNNGVVDDSQLPKDRFSAERLKGVDSTLKIQPAKLEDSAVYLCASSLEQGTVYEQYFGPGTRLTVT.

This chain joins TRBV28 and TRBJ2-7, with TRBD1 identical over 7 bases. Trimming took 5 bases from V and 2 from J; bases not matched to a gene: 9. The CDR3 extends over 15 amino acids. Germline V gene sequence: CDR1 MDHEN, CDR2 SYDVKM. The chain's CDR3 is CASSGDSLSTYEQYF. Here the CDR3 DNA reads TGTGCCAGCAGTGGGGACAGCTTGAGCACCTACGAGCAGTACTTC.

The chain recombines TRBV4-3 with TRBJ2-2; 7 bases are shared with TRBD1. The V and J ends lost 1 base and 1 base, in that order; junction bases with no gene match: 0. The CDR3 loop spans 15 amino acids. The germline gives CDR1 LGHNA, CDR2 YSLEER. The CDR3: CASSQGDRNTGELFF. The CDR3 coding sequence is TGCGCCAGCAGCCAAGGGGACAGGAACACCGGGGAGCTGTTTTTT.

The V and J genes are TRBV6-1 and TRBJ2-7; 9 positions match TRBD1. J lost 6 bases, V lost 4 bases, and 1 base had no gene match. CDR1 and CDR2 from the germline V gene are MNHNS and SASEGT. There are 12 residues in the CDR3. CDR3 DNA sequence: TGTGCCAGCAGTGGGACAGGGGTCGAGCAGTACTTC. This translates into CASSGTGVEQYF.

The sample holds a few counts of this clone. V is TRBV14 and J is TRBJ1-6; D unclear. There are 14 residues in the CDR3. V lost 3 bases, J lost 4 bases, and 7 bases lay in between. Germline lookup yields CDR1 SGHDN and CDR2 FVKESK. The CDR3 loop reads CASSQGLYNSPLHF. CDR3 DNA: TGTGCCAGCAGCCAGGGGTTATATAATTCACCCCTCCACTTT.

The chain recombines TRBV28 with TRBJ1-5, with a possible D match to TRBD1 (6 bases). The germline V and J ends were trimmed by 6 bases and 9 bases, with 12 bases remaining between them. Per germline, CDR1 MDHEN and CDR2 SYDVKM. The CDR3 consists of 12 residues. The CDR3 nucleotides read TGTGCCAGCAGACAGGGTTTGGGGCCCCAGCATTTT. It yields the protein CASRQGLGPQHF.

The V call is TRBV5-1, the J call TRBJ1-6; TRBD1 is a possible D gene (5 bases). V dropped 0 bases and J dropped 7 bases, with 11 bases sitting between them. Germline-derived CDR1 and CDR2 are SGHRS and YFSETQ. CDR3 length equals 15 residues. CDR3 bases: TGCGCCAGCAGCTTGGAGGCGGCAGGGAATTCACCCCTCCACTTT. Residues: CASSLEAAGNSPLHF.

In DNA form, the CDR3 reads TGTGCCAGCAGGACAGTCCCGAGCTCCTACGAGCAGTACTTC. As protein: CASRTVPSSYEQYF. V is TRBV6-1 and J is TRBJ2-7, with D possibly TRBD1 on 5 matching bases. The V end lost 6 bases, the J end lost 0 bases, and 12 bases lay between the germline ends. The germline V gene encodes CDR1 MNHNS and CDR2 SASEGT. There are 14 residues in the CDR3.

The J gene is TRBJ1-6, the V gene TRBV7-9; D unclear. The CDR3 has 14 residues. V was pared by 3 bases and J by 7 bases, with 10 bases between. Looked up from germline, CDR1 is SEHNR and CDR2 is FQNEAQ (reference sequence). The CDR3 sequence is CASSLDSGNSPLHF. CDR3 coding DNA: TGTGCCAGCAGCTTGGACTCGGGGAATTCACCCCTCCACTTT.

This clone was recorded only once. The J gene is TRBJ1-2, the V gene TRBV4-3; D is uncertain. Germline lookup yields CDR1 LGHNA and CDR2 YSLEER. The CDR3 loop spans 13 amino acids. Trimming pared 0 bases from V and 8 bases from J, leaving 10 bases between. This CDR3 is CASSQELKGGYTF. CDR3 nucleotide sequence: TGCGCCAGCAGCCAAGAGTTGAAGGGAGGCTACACCTTC.

This CDR3 reads CASSAGTETYEQYF. CDR3 sequence (DNA): TGCGCCAGCAGTGCCGGGACAGAGACCTACGAGCAGTACTTC. The V call is TRBV10-2, the J call TRBJ2-7, with 7 bases aligning to TRBD1. V trimming: 4 bases; J trimming: 2 bases; junction bases outside the gene matches: 5. Germline-derived CDR1 and CDR2 are WSHSY and SAAADI. The CDR3 loop spans 14 amino acids.

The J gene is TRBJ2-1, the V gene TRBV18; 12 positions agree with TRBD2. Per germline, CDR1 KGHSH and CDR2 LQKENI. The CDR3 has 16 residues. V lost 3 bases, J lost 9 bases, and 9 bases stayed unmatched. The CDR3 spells CASSPSSSGGASEQFF. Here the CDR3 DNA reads TGTGCCAGCTCACCGTCCTCTAGCGGGGGGGCCAGTGAGCAGTTCTTC.

The CDR3: CASSPSRGNTGELFF. The CDR3 nucleotides are TGTGCCAGCTCACCAAGCAGGGGTAACACCGGGGAGCTGTTTTTT. This sequence joins TRBV18 and TRBJ2-2; possibly TRBD1 for D (6 bases). The V and J ends lost 2 bases and 2 bases respectively, with 9 bases between them. This CDR3 has 15 residues. Germline CDR1 KGHSH, CDR2 LQKENI.

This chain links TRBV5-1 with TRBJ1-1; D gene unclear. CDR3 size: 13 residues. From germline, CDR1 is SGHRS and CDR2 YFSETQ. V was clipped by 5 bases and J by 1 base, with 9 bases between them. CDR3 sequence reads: CASSETPNTEAFF. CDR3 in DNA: TGCGCCAGCAGTGAGACTCCGAACACTGAAGCTTTCTTT.

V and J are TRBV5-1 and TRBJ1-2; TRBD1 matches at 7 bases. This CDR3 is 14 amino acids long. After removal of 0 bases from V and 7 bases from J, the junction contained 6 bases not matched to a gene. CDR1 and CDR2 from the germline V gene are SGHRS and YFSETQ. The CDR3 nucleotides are TGCGCCAGCAGCTTGGTTGGGACAGAGGGTGGCTACACCTTC. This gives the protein CASSLVGTEGGYTF.

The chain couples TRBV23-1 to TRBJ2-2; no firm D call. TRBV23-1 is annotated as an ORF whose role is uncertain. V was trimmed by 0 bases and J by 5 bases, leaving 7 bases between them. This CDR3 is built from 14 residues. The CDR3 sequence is CASSQSRTTGELFF. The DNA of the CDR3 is TGCGCCAGCAGTCAATCCAGGACGACCGGGGAGCTGTTTTTT.

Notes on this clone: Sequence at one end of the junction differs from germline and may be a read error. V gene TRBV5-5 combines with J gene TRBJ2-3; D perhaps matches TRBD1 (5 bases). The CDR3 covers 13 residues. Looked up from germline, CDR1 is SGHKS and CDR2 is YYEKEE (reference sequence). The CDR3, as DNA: TGTGCCAGCATCTTGGGGCCCACAGATACGCAGTATTTT. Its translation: CASILGPTDTQYF.

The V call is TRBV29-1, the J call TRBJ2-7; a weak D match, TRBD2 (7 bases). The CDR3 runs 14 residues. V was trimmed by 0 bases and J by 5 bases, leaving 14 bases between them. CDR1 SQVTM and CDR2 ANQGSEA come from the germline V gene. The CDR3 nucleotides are TGCAGCGTTGAAGATCCGCGGGGGCGGAACGAGCAGTACTTC. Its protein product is CSVEDPRGRNEQYF.

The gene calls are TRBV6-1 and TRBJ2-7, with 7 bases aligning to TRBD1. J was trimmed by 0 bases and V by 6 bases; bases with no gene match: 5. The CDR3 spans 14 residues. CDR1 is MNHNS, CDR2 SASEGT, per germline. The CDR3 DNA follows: TGTGCCAGCAGGGGACAGTCGAGCTCCTACGAGCAGTACTTC. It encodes CASRGQSSSYEQYF.

CDR3 loop: CASSGLDRAEAFF. The CDR3 nucleotides are TGTGCCAGTAGTGGGCTGGACAGGGCAGAAGCTTTCTTT. This chain joins TRBV19 and TRBJ1-1; TRBD1 agrees at 8 bases. CDR1 is LNHDA, CDR2 SQIVND, per germline (reference sequence). The length of the CDR3 is 13 residues. The V and J ends lost 5 bases and 8 bases, in that order; junction bases with no gene match: 7.

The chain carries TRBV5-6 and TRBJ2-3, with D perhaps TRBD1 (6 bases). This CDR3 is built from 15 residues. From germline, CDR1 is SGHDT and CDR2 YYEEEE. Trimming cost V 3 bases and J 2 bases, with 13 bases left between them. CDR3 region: CASSWQGTLTDTQYF. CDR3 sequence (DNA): TGTGCCAGCAGCTGGCAGGGGACACTCACAGATACGCAGTATTTT.